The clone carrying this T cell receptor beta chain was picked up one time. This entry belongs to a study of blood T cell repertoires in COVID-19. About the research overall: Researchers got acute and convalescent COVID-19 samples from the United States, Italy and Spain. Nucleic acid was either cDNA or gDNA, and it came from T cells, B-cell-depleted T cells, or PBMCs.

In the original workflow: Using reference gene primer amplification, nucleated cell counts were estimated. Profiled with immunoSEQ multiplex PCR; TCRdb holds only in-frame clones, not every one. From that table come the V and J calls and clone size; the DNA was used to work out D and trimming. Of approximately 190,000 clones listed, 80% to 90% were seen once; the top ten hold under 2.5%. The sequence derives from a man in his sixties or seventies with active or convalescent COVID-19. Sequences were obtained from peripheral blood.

The CDR3 bases are TGCGCCAGCAGCTTGGACAGGGGAAACTACGAGCAGTACTTC. Its translation: CASSLDRGNYEQYF. V usage is TRBV5-1 and J usage is TRBJ2-7, with 7 positions matching TRBD1. Germline CDR1 and CDR2: SGHRS and YFSETQ. J lost 3 bases, V lost 0 bases, and 3 bases had no gene match. This CDR3 spans 14 amino acids.